Following are 2 T cell receptor beta chains from one sample sequenced in a study of cytomegalovirus exposure and HLA in healthy donors. Both 60 Vbeta primers and 13 Jbeta primers went into the PCR. The assay was immunoSEQ multiplex PCR, and TCRdb's table has in-frame clones only and misses some. The table records some 160,000 clones, around 77% of them present only once. The sequencing sample was made of PBMCs. The receptor source for this set is a woman aged 25 to 45 in good health and CMV-seronegative.

V is TRBV5-1 and J is TRBJ1-1; D may be TRBD1 (5 bases). V shed 2 bases and J shed 4 bases, with 12 bases lying between them. The germline CDR1 and CDR2 sequences are SGHRS and YFSETQ. The CDR3 sequence is 14 residues long. CDR3 sequence: CASSFLGGRTEAFF. In DNA, the CDR3 is TGCGCCAGCAGCTTCCTCGGGGGTCGCACTGAAGCTTTCTTT.

The chain recombines TRBV5-1 with TRBJ1-1, with no clear D. V dropped 0 bases and J dropped 5 bases, with 11 bases sitting between them. The CDR3 contains 14 residues. CDR1 is SGHRS, CDR2 YFSETQ, per germline. The CDR3 coding sequence is TGCGCCAGCAGCTTGGTTACGACTATGACTGAAGCTTTCTTT. Protein sequence: CASSLVTTMTEAFF.